The 25 T cell receptor beta chains given below trace back to one sample, sequenced in a study of blood T cell repertoires in COVID-19. Profiling relied on immunoSEQ multiplex PCR, and the TCRdb table lists in-frame clones only, not all of them. The table shows 200,000 to 250,000 clones, with about three quarters occurring only once. The sequencing sample was made of peripheral blood. These receptors came from an older woman with acute or convalescent COVID-19.

Concerning this clone: The junction differs from germline at one of its ends, possibly a read error. The chain combines TRBV12-3 or TRBV12-4 with TRBJ1-1, with a tentative D call TRBD1 (6 bases). The CDR3 extends over 13 amino acids. The CDR3 is CASTLDRRAEAFF. Here the CDR3 DNA reads TGTGCCAGCACTTTAGACAGGCGTGCTGAAGCTTTCTTT.

The rearrangement links TRBV6-5 to TRBJ2-1, with D maybe TRBD2 (5 bases). V lost 6 bases, J lost 8 bases, and 14 bases lay in between. The CDR3 is 13 amino acids. Germline V gene sequence: CDR1 MNHEY, CDR2 SVGAGI. CDR3 sequence (DNA): TGTGCCAGCAGCGATCATACTAGGGATGAGCAGTTCTTC. Translated: CASSDHTRDEQFF.

This clone was detected only a few times. The gene calls are TRBV25-1 and TRBJ1-6, with D possibly TRBD1 on 5 matching bases. V was shortened by 4 bases and J by 9 bases, with 13 bases between the two germline ends. The CDR3 runs to 14 residues. Germline V gene data show CDR1 as MGHDK and CDR2 as SYGVNS. The CDR3 DNA reads TGTGCCAGCAGTGGGTCAGGGTGGACTTCACCCCTCCACTTT. As protein: CASSGSGWTSPLHF.

A few counts support this clone. The J gene is TRBJ2-7, the V gene TRBV5-1; 7 bases map to TRBD2. CDR3 length: 13 amino acids. V lost 4 bases and J lost 4; bases outside the gene matches: 5. Per the germline V gene, CDR1 is SGHRS and CDR2 is YFSETQ. CDR3 in amino acids: CASSKSGEYEQYF. In DNA, the CDR3 is TGCGCCAGCAGCAAAAGCGGGGAGTACGAGCAGTACTTC.

The genes are TRBV7-9 and TRBJ2-2; no firm D call. Looked up from germline, CDR1 is SEHNR and CDR2 is FQNEAQ (reference sequence). The CDR3 runs to 14 residues. With 7 bases removed from V and 3 bases from J, the gap between germline ends came to 12 bases. The CDR3 sequence: CASTTSGDTGELFF. The CDR3 DNA follows: TGTGCCAGCACCACGTCTGGAGACACCGGGGAGCTGTTTTTT.

The genes are TRBV6-2 or TRBV6-3 and TRBJ2-3; TRBD2 is a possible D gene (6 bases). The CDR3 contains 15 residues. The V and J ends lost 4 bases and 5 bases respectively, with 16 bases between them. The germline V gene encodes CDR1 MNHEY and CDR2 SVGEGT. The CDR3 loop reads CASSLLGLGGDTQYF. The CDR3 nucleotides are TGTGCCAGCAGTTTATTGGGGCTGGGGGGAGATACGCAGTATTTT.

As to this clone: Other DNA sequences in the sample encode the same CDR3. This sequence joins TRBV5-6 and TRBJ2-5, with 8 positions matching TRBD1. The V gene's germline CDR1 is SGHDT and CDR2 YYEEEE. The CDR3 loop spans 15 amino acids. V dropped 0 bases and J dropped 4; count of bases not matched to a gene: 5. The CDR3 region has the DNA TGTGCCAGCAGCTTGGGGACAGGGAAGGGAGAGACCCAGTACTTC. Its translation is CASSLGTGKGETQYF.

The chain links TRBV7-2 to TRBJ2-5, with D possibly TRBD1 on 7 matching bases. Germline V gives CDR1 SGHTA, CDR2 FQGNSA. This CDR3 is 14 amino acids long. V was trimmed by 5 bases and J by 5 bases, leaving 15 bases between them. CDR3 sequence reads: CASSTQGGRETQYF. For the CDR3, the DNA is TGTGCCAGCAGCACCCAGGGGGGTAGGGAGACCCAGTACTTC.

The J gene is TRBJ2-1, the V gene TRBV4-2, with 12 bases lining up with TRBD2. Trimming at V came to 4 bases and at J to 8 bases, leaving 9 bases not matched to a gene. The CDR3 is 16 amino acids. CDR1 is LGHNA, CDR2 YNFKEQ, per germline. The CDR3 is CASSRTLAGGPYEQFF. The CDR3 DNA is TGTGCCAGCAGCCGAACTCTAGCGGGGGGGCCCTATGAGCAGTTCTTC.

V is TRBV12-3 or TRBV12-4 and J is TRBJ1-1; the D is unclear. V dropped 3 bases and J dropped 0 bases, with 5 bases sitting between them. CDR3 length: 13 residues. This chain's CDR3 is CASSFIMNTEAFF. CDR3 bases: TGTGCCAGCAGTTTTATTATGAACACTGAAGCTTTCTTT.

This clone came up a few times. The chain recombines TRBV20-1 with TRBJ2-3; no definite D call. The CDR3 covers 10 residues. Deletions cut 5 bases from V and 3 bases from J, with 3 bases between. Germline-derived CDR1 and CDR2 are DFQATT and SNEGSKA (reference sequence). CDR3 amino acids: CSAETDTQYF. The CDR3 nucleotides read TGCAGTGCTGAGACAGATACGCAGTATTTT.

This chain connects TRBV23-1 to TRBJ1-5; 7 positions match TRBD1. TRBV23-1 is noted as an ORF with a role that remains uncertain. Trimming removed 2 bases from V and 5 bases from J; junction bases left unmatched: 6. The CDR3 covers 15 residues. CDR3 protein: CASSQPSQGDQPQHF. DNA of the CDR3: TGCGCCAGCAGTCAACCATCCCAGGGGGATCAGCCCCAGCATTTT.

This sequence joins TRBV15 and TRBJ1-5; 7 bases line up with TRBD1. Germline trimming cut 0 bases from V and 4 bases from J; bases unmatched to any gene: 3. Germline values: CDR1 LNHNV, CDR2 YYDKDF (reference sequence). The CDR3 contains 15 residues. CDR3: CATSRDGTDNQPQHF. The CDR3 bases are TGTGCCACCAGCAGAGATGGGACAGATAATCAGCCCCAGCATTTT.

This chain joins TRBV11-3 and TRBJ2-7; maybe TRBD1 (7 bases). V lost 5 bases, J lost 4 bases, and 24 bases lay in between. The CDR3 covers 17 residues. Germline CDR1 reads SGHNT; CDR2 reads YENEEA. For the CDR3, the DNA is TGTGCCAGCAGCCGAAACCGGAGGGATGGACAGGCGTACGAGCAGTACTTC. Residues: CASSRNRRDGQAYEQYF.

This chain links TRBV7-2 with TRBJ2-7; perhaps TRBD1 as D (5 bases). The V gene lost 2 bases and the J gene lost 2 bases, with 10 bases spanning the gap. The CDR3 is 14 residues long. CDR1 SGHTA and CDR2 FQGNSA come from the germline V gene. CDR3 sequence: CASSLMQGTYEQYF. The DNA of the CDR3 is TGTGCCAGCAGCTTAATGCAGGGTACCTACGAGCAGTACTTC.

The chain combines TRBV7-2 with TRBJ2-2; 10 bases agree with TRBD1. CDR3 length: 16 residues. CDR1 is SGHTA and CDR2 is FQGNSA in the germline V gene. Trimming removed 6 bases from V and 6 bases from J; junction bases left unmatched: 10. CDR3 DNA sequence: TGTGCCAGCAGGCCATCGGGACAGGGGTCCTCCGGGGAGCTGTTTTTT. This sequence encodes CASRPSGQGSSGELFF. Combining the CDR3 with reference TRBV7-2 and TRBJ2-2 gives the whole variable domain GAGVSQSPSNKVTEKGKDVELRCDPISGHTALYWYRQSLGQGLEFLIYFQGNSAPDKSGLPSDRFSAERTGGSVSTLTIQRTQQEDSAVYLCASRPSGQGSSGELFFGEGSRLTVL.

The chain uses TRBV2 and TRBJ1-4, with D possibly matching TRBD1 (5 bases). CDR1 and CDR2 from the germline V gene are SNHLY and FYNNEI. Trimming removed 1 base from V and 8 bases from J, with 14 bases in between. CDR3 length: 15 residues. CDR3 nucleotides: TGTGCCAGCAGTGAAGGTCGGGGGGTCGGGGAAAAACTGTTTTTT. Amino acid sequence: CASSEGRGVGEKLFF.

This chain links TRBV14 with TRBJ2-1; the match to TRBD2 covers 9 bases. The CDR3 runs to 16 residues. Germline values: CDR1 SGHDN, CDR2 FVKESK. Losses at the gene ends were 4 bases for V and 2 bases for J; bases not matched to a gene: 6. In DNA form, the CDR3 reads TGTGCCAGCAGCCCCATAGCGGGGGACCCCTACAATGAGCAGTTCTTC. As protein: CASSPIAGDPYNEQFF.

V gene TRBV5-8 combines with J gene TRBJ1-1; no clear D gene. The CDR3 is 13 residues long. CDR1 is SGHTS and CDR2 is YDEGEE in the germline V gene. V dropped 0 bases and J dropped 10 bases, with 13 bases sitting between them. The CDR3 sequence: CASSLGGPAGAFF. CDR3 nucleotide sequence: TGTGCCAGCAGCTTGGGAGGCCCCGCTGGAGCTTTCTTT.

V usage is TRBV10-1 and J usage is TRBJ2-2; 10 bases line up with TRBD2. Unmatched junction bases numbered 11, after V lost 6 bases and J lost 1 base. The CDR3 runs to 18 residues. The germline V gene encodes CDR1 WNHNN and CDR2 SYGVQD (reference sequence). For the CDR3, the DNA is TGCGCCAGCAGCGACCATCCCACTAGCGGGGTGAACACCGGGGAGCTGTTTTTT. Its protein product is CASSDHPTSGVNTGELFF.

The chain links TRBV5-6 to TRBJ2-7; D possibly corresponds to TRBD1 (5 bases). Trimming shortened V by 6 bases and J by 4 bases, and 8 bases separated the two germline ends. This CDR3 is 11 amino acids long. Per germline, CDR1 SGHDT and CDR2 YYEEEE. CDR3 residues: CASTQGYEQYV. The CDR3 DNA reads TGTGCCAGCACCCAGGGATACGAGCAGTACGTC.

The V and J genes are TRBV5-1 and TRBJ2-1; 10 bases are a match to TRBD1. V lost 1 base, J lost 6 bases, and 7 bases stayed unmatched. In germline, CDR1 is SGHRS, CDR2 YFSETQ. The CDR3 consists of 16 residues. The CDR3 loop is CASSLRGTGAGNEQFF. CDR3 bases: TGCGCCAGCAGCTTGCGAGGGACAGGGGCCGGCAATGAGCAGTTCTTC.

In DNA form, the CDR3 reads TGCAGTGCTAGTACTAGCGGGGACACCGGGGAGCTGTTTTTT. Translating it yields CSASTSGDTGELFF. The genes are TRBV20-1 and TRBJ2-2; the match to TRBD2 covers 10 bases. The V segment lost 3 bases and the J segment 3 bases; nucleotides outside the gene matches: 1. The germline V gene encodes CDR1 DFQATT and CDR2 SNEGSKA (reference sequence). The CDR3 runs 14 residues.

This chain uses TRBV5-1 with TRBJ1-2, with D perhaps matching TRBD1 (5 bases). The CDR3 sequence is 16 residues long. Trimming removed 4 bases at V and 3 bases at J, with 19 bases between. Looked up from germline, CDR1 is SGHRS and CDR2 is YFSETQ. The CDR3 here is CASSPGDRSLDYGYTF. Written as DNA, the CDR3 is TGCGCCAGCAGCCCGGGGGACCGGTCACTCGACTATGGCTACACCTTC.

In DNA, the CDR3 is TGTGCCAGCAGCTTAAGGACTAGCGGGGGAAGAACCGTCCAAGAGACCCAGTACTTC. This sequence encodes CASSLRTSGGRTVQETQYF. The genes are TRBV21-1 and TRBJ2-5; the listed D gene, TRBD2, was not tested against the DNA. TRBV21-1 is an annotated pseudogene. The CDR3 covers 19 residues.